The clone carrying this T cell receptor (beta chain) was seen just once. No antigen is known for it. Unique-molecular-identifier-tagged TCR beta cDNA libraries were used. cDNA molecules numbering some 500,000 came from approximately 1 to 10 million T cells. TCRdb ran MiXCR on the PCR reads and lists one entry per CDR3 protein. The table has about half a million distinct CDR3 sequences, around 40% seen once. This entry is derived from a study of post-analysis software for immune sequencing data. Study background: Patients with relapsing-remitting, secondary progressive and progressive-relapsing multiple sclerosis courses were all represented. Study-level findings and limits: The F measure placed samples prepared in the same batch into strongly shared clusters. Controls significantly exceeded multiple sclerosis patients in normalized Chao1 diversity.

The specimen was blood. This TCR was recovered from a girl aged 10-17 years with multiple sclerosis.

This CDR3 reads CASTIDRANYEQYF. CDR3 nucleotide sequence: TGTGCCAGCACCATAGACAGGGCGAACTACGAGCAGTACTTC. The chain uses TRBV12-3 or TRBV12-4 and TRBJ2-4; 7 bases map to TRBD1. The DNA end is a closer match to TRBJ2-7, so the J assignment may be wrong. This CDR3 contains 14 residues.